This is a list of T cell receptor beta chains from one sample in a study of glioma-infiltrating T cells. TCRdb re-called the multiplex PCR reads with MiXCR, one entry per CDR3 protein. Found here are 3,000 to 4,000 distinct CDR3 sequences, around 15% of them singletons; the top ten hold 45% to 55%. Sequenced material: glioma tissue, nonneoplastic brain tissue, or PBMCs (not recorded which). The receptor set was obtained from a human donor with low-grade glioma or glioblastoma, undergoing nonglioma brain surgery, or in good health (not recorded which). Both conserved end residues are part of each CDR3. The D gene is left open where the match is weak. Some rows mark clone size as missing; the rest say once, few, many or name a class of expanded clone.

V gene	J gene	D gene	clone size	CDR3 protein	CDR3 DNA
TRBV5-4	TRBJ2-5	.	.	CASSSQGTETQYF	TGTGCCAGCAGCTCCCAGGGAACAGAGACCCAGTACTTC
TRBV4-1	TRBJ2-5	.	medium-sized	CASSQDQTGYQETQYF	TGCGCCAGCAGCCAAGACCAAACAGGGTACCAAGAGACCCAGTACTTC
TRBV3-1	TRBJ2-1	.	.	CASRGRALPTGQYEQFF	TGTGCCAGCAGAGGCAGGGCGTTACCCACCGGACAATATGAGCAGTTCTTC
TRBV28	TRBJ1-6	.	medium-sized	CASRLPGGDSPLHF	TGTGCCAGCAGACTTCCGGGGGGAGACTCACCCCTCCACTTT
TRBV25-1	TRBJ2-3	TRBD1	medium-sized	CASNRGGDTQYF	TGTGCCAGCAACAGGGGCGGAGATACGCAGTATTTT
TRBV5-1	TRBJ2-2	.	.	CASSLVHTGELFF	TGCGCCAGCAGCTTGGTGCACACCGGGGAGCTGTTTTTT
TRBV20-1	TRBJ1-6	.	large	CSANRSPLHF	TGCAGTGCTAACCGATCACCCCTCCACTTT
TRBV11-2	TRBJ1-1	.	.	CASSPPPGRVPDTEAFF	TGTGCCAGCAGTCCACCCCCTGGCAGGGTGCCCGACACTGAAGCTTTCTTC
TRBV11-2	TRBJ2-3	.	medium-sized	CASSLDPVGPLDTQYF	TGTGCCAGCAGCTTAGATCCGGTCGGGCCACTAGATACGCAGTATTTT
TRBV7-2	TRBJ1-1	.	many	CASSLFPAGAFF	TGTGCCAGCAGCTTATTCCCCGCGGGGGCTTTCTTT
TRBV12-3/TRBV12-4	TRBJ2-1	TRBD2	many	CASRRLAGGGEQFF	TGTGCCAGCAGACGTCTAGCGGGGGGGGGTGAGCAGTTCTTC
TRBV2	TRBJ2-2	.	medium-sized	CASSAHEYGELFF	TGTGCCAGCAGCGCACATGAATACGGGGAGCTGTTTTTT
TRBV13	TRBJ1-2	.	few	CASTLLGQGRNYGYTF	TGTGCCAGCACCCTCCTCGGGCAGGGGAGAAACTATGGCTACACCTTC
TRBV11-2	TRBJ2-4	.	many	CASSFVSGAGAKNIQYF	TGTGCCAGCAGCTTTGTTTCGGGGGCAGGAGCCAAAAACATTCAGTACTTC
TRBV10-3	TRBJ1-4	TRBD1	many	CAISESGTANEKLFF	TGTGCCATCAGTGAGTCCGGGACAGCTAATGAAAAACTGTTTTTT
TRBV4-1	TRBJ2-1	TRBD2	many	CASSQDSGGDYNEQFF	TGCGCCAGCAGCCAAGATTCGGGGGGGGATTACAATGAGCAGTTCTTC
TRBV29-1	TRBJ2-3	TRBD1	.	CSVDAGGPDTQYF	TGCAGCGTTGATGCAGGGGGCCCAGATACGCAGTATTTT
TRBV27	TRBJ1-5	.	medium-sized	CASRDSFGPQHF	TGTGCCAGCCGCGACAGCTTCGGGCCCCAGCATTTT
TRBV6-1	TRBJ1-1	TRBD1	medium-sized	CAILDRVATEAFF	TGTGCCATCCTCGACAGGGTGGCAACTGAAGCTTTCTTT
TRBV19	TRBJ1-1	.	many	CASISLSRNTEAFF	TGTGCCAGTATTTCCCTATCTCGGAACACTGAAGCTTTCTTT
TRBV6-1	TRBJ1-4	.	few	CASVGRRNEKLFF	TGCGCCAGCGTCGGCAGAAGGAATGAAAAACTGTTTTTT
TRBV5-4	TRBJ1-3	.	medium-sized	CASSDSSGNTIYF	TGTGCCAGCAGCGACAGCTCTGGAAACACCATATATTTT
TRBV6-2/TRBV6-3	TRBJ2-5	.	.	CAGSYPLAGEETQYF	TGTGCCGGCAGTTACCCCCTAGCTGGGGAGGAGACCCAGTACTTC
TRBV20-1	TRBJ1-1	.	medium-sized	CSASLTATEAFF	TGCAGTGCTAGTTTGACAGCAACCGAAGCTTTCTTT
TRBV5-1	TRBJ2-3	.	many	CASSPQDSTDTQYF	TGCGCCAGCAGCCCTCAGGACAGCACAGATACGCAGTATTTT
TRBV7-6	TRBJ2-1	.	medium-sized	CASSLDQTNEQFF	TGTGCCAGCAGCTTGGACCAAACCAATGAGCAGTTCTTC
TRBV14	TRBJ2-3	.	many	CASSLSGDTQYF	TGTGCCAGCAGCCTTTCGGGGGATACGCAGTATTTT
TRBV4-2	TRBJ2-3	.	many	CASSQETDTQYF	TGTGCCAGCAGCCAAGAGACAGATACGCAGTATTTT
TRBV7-3	TRBJ1-6	TRBD1	many	CASSLVGQGSDSPLHF	TGTGCCAGCAGCTTAGTCGGACAGGGGTCGGATTCACCCCTCCACTTT
TRBV6-1	TRBJ1-5	.	medium-sized	CASANPTGYNQPQHF	TGTGCCAGCGCAAACCCGACAGGCTATAATCAGCCCCAGCATTTT
TRBV20-1	TRBJ1-2	.	medium-sized	CSARGTQYNYGYTF	TGCAGTGCTAGAGGGACTCAATATAACTATGGCTACACCTTC
TRBV4-1	TRBJ1-5	.	many	CASSPIGDSNQPQHF	TGCGCCAGCAGTCCCATAGGAGATAGCAATCAGCCCCAGCATTTT
TRBV19	TRBJ1-6	.	medium-sized	CASSLEALGYNSPLHF	TGTGCCAGTAGCCTCGAGGCACTGGGGTATAATTCACCCCTCCACTTT
TRBV29-1	TRBJ1-1	.	.	CSVEGGLSEAFF	TGCAGCGTTGAAGGGGGACTCTCTGAAGCTTTCTTT